A single sample is the source of the 10 T cell receptor beta chains below, sequenced in a study of blood T cells in healthy people across ages. For the second PCR, which ran for 7 to 11 cycles, a sample-barcoded 5' primer and a J-beta primer mix were used. TCRdb ran MiXCR on the 5' RACE reads and lists one entry per CDR3 protein. The sample contains fewer than 2,000,000 distinct CDR3 sequences, about 39% of which appear only once. Sequenced: blood. These receptors were obtained from a human donor in good health.

There are a few counts of this clonotype. This chain connects TRBV28 to TRBJ2-3, with TRBD2 matching over 7 bases. The V and J ends lost 0 bases and 0 bases, in that order; junction bases with no gene match: 9. Germline assignment: CDR1 MDHEN and CDR2 SYDVKM. The CDR3 extends over 18 amino acids. CDR3 residues: CASSLWGEAGPSTDTQYF. The DNA of the CDR3 is TGTGCCAGCAGTTTATGGGGCGAAGCGGGGCCTAGCACAGATACGCAGTATTTT.

J is TRBJ1-3 and V is TRBV4-3, with D unresolved. The length of the CDR3 is 15 residues. Germline V CDR1 and CDR2: LGHNA, YSLEER. V dropped 0 bases and J dropped 3 bases, with 9 bases sitting between them. CDR3 DNA sequence: TGCGCCAGCAGCCAAGATAAAACAGTTGGAAACACCATATATTTT. This gives the protein CASSQDKTVGNTIYF.

This clonotype appeared a few times. The chain joins TRBV5-5 to TRBJ1-1, with 7 bases that match TRBD1. The germline V gene encodes CDR1 SGHKS and CDR2 YYEKEE (reference sequence). This CDR3 contains 16 residues. With 4 bases clipped from V and 1 base from J, the junction kept 10 bases outside the gene matches. CDR3 DNA: TGTGCCAGCAGCCCCCTAGGGGGCAGACGGAACACTGAAGCTTTCTTT. Translation: CASSPLGGRRNTEAFF.

The J gene is TRBJ1-6, the V gene TRBV25-1, with D perhaps TRBD1 (5 bases). V was trimmed by 8 bases and J by 9 bases, leaving 17 bases between them. The CDR3 has 14 amino acids. CDR1 and CDR2 (germline): MGHDK, SYGVNS. The CDR3 sequence: CASGSPGSSSPLHF. CDR3 DNA: TGTGCCAGCGGAAGCCCAGGGTCAAGTTCACCCCTCCACTTT.

This clonotype has only a few counts. The chain is built from TRBV6-2 or TRBV6-3 and TRBJ1-2; D is unresolved. The V gene's germline CDR1 is MNHEY and CDR2 SVGEGT. Trimming took 5 bases from V and 8 from J, leaving 18 bases between them. The CDR3 spans 14 residues. CDR3 residues: CASSNTLRRSGYTF. The CDR3 DNA sequence: TGTGCCAGCAGTAACACGCTCCGGCGGTCGGGCTACACCTTC.

About this clonotype: A much larger clone differs from this one at a single base, so this may be a read error. V is TRBV29-1 and J is TRBJ2-4; a weak D match, TRBD2 (6 bases). V was pared by 1 base and J by 13 bases, with 29 bases between. Per germline, CDR1 SQVTM and CDR2 ANQGSEA. The CDR3 length is 17 residues. The CDR3 spells CSVEAVGGSSSYNEQYF. The CDR3 nucleotides are TGCAGCGTTGAAGCCGTTGGAGGGTCAAGCTCCTACAATGAGCAGTACTTC.

CDR3 sequence (DNA): TGCAGTCCCAGGGGCCTACAGGGTTTAAGCACTGAAGCTTTCTTT. It translates to CSPRGLQGLSTEAFF. V usage is TRBV20-1 and J usage is TRBJ1-1; tentative D call: TRBD1 (6 bases). The CDR3 totals 15 residues. Germline lookup yields CDR1 DFQATT and CDR2 SNEGSKA (reference sequence). Trimming pared 8 bases from V and 4 bases from J, leaving 23 bases between.

The chain links TRBV4-3 to TRBJ2-7; D not certain. The CDR3 runs to 13 residues. Germline V gene data show CDR1 as LGHNA and CDR2 as YSLEER. Trimming pared 1 base from V and 3 bases from J, leaving 7 bases between. The CDR3 sequence is CASSQGANYEQYF. The CDR3 bases are TGCGCCAGCAGCCAAGGGGCGAACTACGAGCAGTACTTC.

On this clonotype itself: Because it lacks the conserved phenylalanine or tryptophan at the end, this CDR3 is likely a read error. This chain connects TRBV3-1 to TRBJ1-1; 9 bases are a match to TRBD1. V gave up 4 bases and J gave up 4 bases; unmatched junction bases: 4. This CDR3 is 14 amino acids long. Germline V gene sequence: CDR1 LGHDT, CDR2 YNNKEL (reference sequence). The CDR3 region has the DNA TGTGCCAGCAGCCCTCGGACAGGGGCCACTGAAGCTTTCTGT. Its protein is CASSPRTGATEAFC.

The V gene is TRBV30, the J gene TRBJ1-5; D ambiguous. The CDR3 sequence is 13 residues long. The V and J ends lost 2 bases and 7 bases respectively, with 12 bases between them. Germline V gene lookup returns CDR1 GTSNPN and CDR2 SVGIG (reference sequence). The CDR3 is CAWSPGDGQPQHF. In nucleotides, the CDR3 is TGTGCCTGGAGTCCCGGGGATGGACAGCCCCAGCATTTT.